This TCR beta chain emerged from a study of T-cell reconstitution after alpha-beta-depleted transplantation in children. Study-wide findings and caveats: T-cell counts and diversity were attributed mostly to newly produced T cells one year after transplant. The origin of alpha-beta T cells about two months after transplant was reportedly several hundred expanded graft clones.

The ends were cut back, 5 bases at V and 0 bases at J, with 14 bases in the middle. Per germline, CDR1 SGHTA and CDR2 FQGNSA. There are 15 residues in the CDR3. The authors prepared the TCRbeta library with unique molecular identifiers. TCRdb recomputed calls from the PCR reads with MiXCR, one row per CDR3 protein. The table includes around 200,000 distinct CDR3 sequences, over 15% detected once. In the case of this clonotype: The antigen is undetermined.

This specimen was PBMCs, mostly from graft donor cells, taken 360 days after TCRalphabeta/CD19-depleted stem cell transplant. V gene TRBV7-2 combines with J gene TRBJ2-7; D remains ambiguous. This receptor was identified in a male patient under 10 years old who had a stem cell transplant for acute lymphoblastic leukemia, so the T cells may come from the graft donor. CDR3 sequence reads: CASSLTQFSSYEQYF. The CDR3 DNA sequence: TGTGCCAGCAGCCTTACACAGTTCAGCTCCTACGAGCAGTACTTC. Full variable domain (rest looked up from reference TRBV7-2 and TRBJ2-7): GAGVSQSPSNKVTEKGKDVELRCDPISGHTALYWYRQSLGQGLEFLIYFQGNSAPDKSGLPSDRFSAERTGGSVSTLTIQRTQQEDSAVYLCASSLTQFSSYEQYFGPGTRLTVT.